A few counts support the clone carrying this TCR beta chain. What it binds is unknown. This specimen belongs to a study of vaccination and CD4 T cells after COVID-19. About the study: Cellular stimulation was performed using overlapping spike peptides derived from SARS-CoV-2, HCoV-NL63, HCoV-OC43 and HCoV-229E.

Treatment: 10-day PBMC culture with coronavirus spike peptide pools or control peptides (ViraFEST assay). Patients returned positive PCR results between March and December 2020, earlier than US Alpha, Beta and Delta variants. Sequencing of DNA taken from cultured CD4+ T cells relied on the Oncomine TCR Beta short-read assay. TCRdb used MiXCR to reprocess the PCR reads, holding one entry per CDR3 protein. The sample records about 10,000 distinct CDR3 sequences, approximately 29% being singletons. In germline, CDR1 is MDHEN, CDR2 SYDVKM. This CDR3 is 13 amino acids long. V gave up 8 bases and J gave up 4 bases; unmatched junction bases: 2.

The source material was CD4+ T cells from blood, cultured in vitro, sampled after SARS-CoV-2 vaccination. The chain recombines TRBV28 with TRBJ1-5, with 10 bases aligning to TRBD1. The TCR originated in a human donor who had recovered from COVID-19. In DNA, the CDR3 is TGTGCCAGCCGGACAGGGGGGAATCAGCCCCAGCATTTT. The encoded protein is CASRTGGNQPQHF.